A single sample gave rise to the 27 T cell receptor beta chains below, sequenced in a study of identical twins. TCRdb re-called the 5' RACE reads through MiXCR, storing one row per CDR3 protein. The repertoire holds 150,000 or so distinct CDR3 sequences, with around 3.4% as singletons. Material: memory T cells sorted from blood. The receptor set was obtained from a man in his late teens or twenties in good health.

This clonotype was recorded at least ten times. V and J are TRBV20-1 and TRBJ2-5; tentative D call: TRBD2 (5 bases). The CDR3 has 13 residues. V was cut by 3 bases and J by 1 base, with 9 bases left in between. Germline V gene data show CDR1 as DFQATT and CDR2 as SNEGSKA (reference sequence). CDR3 loop: CSASLGVQETQYF. Here the CDR3 DNA reads TGCAGTGCTAGTTTGGGAGTCCAAGAGACCCAGTACTTC.

This clonotype was seen at least ten times. The CDR3 is CASRRPPGPGGLFQGNTEAFF. CDR3 DNA sequence: TGCGCCAGCAGGCGTCCTCCCGGGCCTGGAGGTCTTTTTCAGGGGAACACTGAAGCTTTCTTT. The chain recombines TRBV5-1 with TRBJ1-1; D may be TRBD1 (5 bases). Between the trimmed V and J ends, which lost 5 bases and 1 base, there was a span of 33 bases. The CDR3 contains 21 residues. CDR1 SGHRS and CDR2 YFSETQ come from the germline V gene. Based on the CDR3 plus reference TRBV5-1 and TRBJ1-1, the full variable domain is KAGVTQTPRYLIKTRGQQVTLSCSPISGHRSVSWYQQTPGQGLQFLFEYFSETQRNKGNFPGRFSGRQFSNSRSEMNVSTLELGDSALYLCASRRPPGPGGLFQGNTEAFFGQGTRLTVV.

This clonotype was recorded at least ten times. The chain recombines TRBV6-4 with TRBJ2-3, with 14 bases aligning to TRBD2. CDR3 length: 16 amino acids. V lost 2 bases, J lost 6 bases, and 4 bases stayed unmatched. Germline loops: CDR1 MRHNA, CDR2 SNTAGT. The CDR3 DNA follows: TGTGCCAGCAGTGACAGACTAGCGGGAGGGCCTGATACGCAGTATTTT. Translation: CASSDRLAGGPDTQYF.

This clonotype was seen ten or more times. The chain has TRBV10-3 and TRBJ2-5; 14 nucleotides match TRBD2. The CDR3 covers 16 residues. V was pared by 7 bases and J by 4 bases, with 8 bases of the junction left unmatched. Germline assignment: CDR1 ENHRY and CDR2 SYGVKD. The CDR3 loop is CAITSTSGRVRETQYF. The CDR3 DNA follows: TGTGCCATCACCTCGACTAGCGGGAGGGTCCGAGAGACCCAGTACTTC.

This clonotype was picked up many times. The chain carries TRBV18 and TRBJ2-1; 11 positions match TRBD2. The CDR3 is made up of 15 amino acids. The V and J ends lost 1 base and 5 bases, in that order; junction bases with no gene match: 1. Germline lookup yields CDR1 KGHSH and CDR2 LQKENI. The CDR3 loop is CASSPQTSGNNEQFF. The DNA for the CDR3 is TGTGCCAGCTCACCACAGACTAGCGGGAACAATGAGCAGTTCTTC. The variable domain in full, completed from reference TRBV18 and TRBJ2-1, reads NAGVMQNPRHLVRRRGQEARLRCSPMKGHSHVYWYRQLPEEGLKFMVYLQKENIIDESGMPKERFSAEFPKEGPSILRIQQVVRGDSAAYFCASSPQTSGNNEQFFGPGTRLTVL.

This clonotype was counted ten times or more. The V and J genes are TRBV7-6 and TRBJ2-5; D gene uncertain. The CDR3 loop spans 11 amino acids. Germline CDR1 and CDR2: SGHVS and FNYEAQ. Trimming left V 6 bases short and J 4 bases short, with 6 bases between. CDR3 bases: TGTGCCAGCAGGATGGGAGAGACCCAGTACTTC. This translates into CASRMGETQYF.

At least ten counts were recorded for this clonotype. The V gene is TRBV15, the J gene TRBJ2-1; 10 nucleotides line up with TRBD1. With V trimmed by 5 bases and J by 3 bases, 7 bases remained unmatched. The CDR3 totals 16 residues. Germline CDR1 LNHNV, CDR2 YYDKDF (reference sequence). DNA of the CDR3: TGTGCCACCAGCTCTCAGGACAGGGGGGTCTACAATGAGCAGTTCTTC. This encodes CATSSQDRGVYNEQFF.

This clonotype was detected ten times or more. V gene TRBV30 combines with J gene TRBJ1-1; D is perhaps TRBD1 (6 bases). There are 11 residues in the CDR3. CDR1 is GTSNPN and CDR2 is SVGIG in the germline V gene (reference sequence). The CDR3 DNA is TGTGCGCGGCGGGTTAGGGGGTCAGCTTTCTTT. It specifies CARRVRGSAFF.

This clonotype was counted at least ten times. V gene TRBV20-1 combines with J gene TRBJ2-7, with D unresolved. Between the trimmed V and J ends, which lost 5 bases and 3 bases, there was a span of 8 bases. Per germline, CDR1 DFQATT and CDR2 SNEGSKA (reference sequence). CDR3 length: 11 residues. The CDR3 coding sequence is TGCAGTGCTCGAGGAGTCTACGAGCAGTACTTC. This codes for CSARGVYEQYF.

This clonotype showed up many times. The chain carries TRBV6-5 and TRBJ2-3; D gene uncertain. CDR3 size: 15 residues. The ends were cut back, 2 bases at V and 4 bases at J, with 13 bases in the middle. Germline V CDR1 and CDR2: MNHEY, SVGAGI. The CDR3 coding sequence is TGTGCCAGCAGTTACGACTCCCCTGGCGCAGATACGCAGTATTTT. Translating it yields CASSYDSPGADTQYF.

The J gene is TRBJ1-5, the V gene TRBV20-1; D gene ambiguous. Germline CDR1 and CDR2: DFQATT and SNEGSKA (reference sequence). Trimming shortened V by 4 bases and J by 4 bases, and 11 bases separated the two germline ends. This CDR3 is 13 amino acids long. CDR3 sequence (DNA): TGCAGTGCTAACGACGGAGGAAATCAGCCCCAGCATTTT. Its protein product is CSANDGGNQPQHF.

This clonotype was counted at least ten times. The chain carries TRBV5-1 and TRBJ1-1, with D perhaps TRBD1 (5 bases). V was clipped by 0 bases and J by 1 base, with 13 bases between them. This CDR3 contains 16 residues. CDR1 is SGHRS, CDR2 YFSETQ, per germline. This CDR3 is CASSLGTVGANTEAFF. The DNA for the CDR3 is TGCGCCAGCAGCTTGGGGACGGTCGGGGCGAACACTGAAGCTTTCTTT.

In its sample, this clonotype was seen once. This may be a read error: a much more frequent sequence differs by one nucleotide. This chain uses TRBV20-1 with TRBJ2-1; D not resolved. The germline CDR1 and CDR2 sequences are DFQATT and SNEGSKA (reference sequence). The V gene lost 5 bases and the J gene lost 4 bases, with 15 bases spanning the gap. This CDR3 is built from 14 residues. The CDR3, as DNA: TGCAGTGCTTTTGACACGTATGGATACAATGAGCAGTTCTTC. It codes for CSAFDTYGYNEQFF.

This clonotype was counted at least ten times. CDR3 DNA sequence: TGTGCCAGCAGTTTTCGGAATATCGCGGAGCAGTACTTC. Residues: CASSFRNIAEQYF. The chain recombines TRBV27 with TRBJ2-7; D not resolved. V lost 3 bases and J lost 7, with 13 bases in between. CDR1 and CDR2 from the germline V gene are MNHEY and SMNVEV (reference sequence). The CDR3 has 13 amino acids.

This clonotype was recorded at least ten times. This chain uses TRBV18 with TRBJ2-7, with 8 bases that match TRBD2. There are 17 residues in the CDR3. The V segment lost 4 bases and the J segment 0 bases; nucleotides outside the gene matches: 11. The germline V gene has CDR1 KGHSH and CDR2 LQKENI. DNA for the CDR3: TGTGCCAGCTCACGGGGCGCGGGACTAGGCTCCTCCTACGAGCAGTACGTC. This gives the protein CASSRGAGLGSSYEQYV.

In this sample, this clonotype turned up many times. The chain is built from TRBV3-1 and TRBJ2-7, with D uncertain. This CDR3 comprises 11 residues. V lost 2 bases to trimming and J lost 6 bases, with 5 bases between them. The germline CDR1 and CDR2 sequences are LGHDT and YNNKEL (reference sequence). CDR3: CASSQLLEQYF. CDR3 DNA sequence: TGTGCCAGCAGCCAACTTCTCGAGCAGTACTTC.

This clonotype was seen at least ten times. The chain has TRBV6-1 and TRBJ2-7; D is uncertain. Trimming removed 5 bases at V and 2 bases at J, with 10 bases between. Germline CDR1 reads MNHNS; CDR2 reads SASEGT. The CDR3 length is 13 residues. CDR3 sequence (DNA): TGTGCCAGCAGTCAAACTCCAACCTACGAGCAGTACGTC. It translates to CASSQTPTYEQYV.

This clonotype was seen at least ten times. The chain uses TRBV20-1 and TRBJ2-4; D unresolved. V was shortened by 3 bases and J by 2 bases, with 8 bases between the two germline ends. CDR1 DFQATT and CDR2 SNEGSKA come from the germline V gene (reference sequence). The CDR3 contains 13 residues. CDR3 DNA sequence: TGCAGTGCTAGTATAAATCCCAAAAACATTCAGTACTTC. The encoded protein is CSASINPKNIQYF.

This clonotype was recorded many times. The rearrangement links TRBV6-1 to TRBJ2-3; 9 bases are shared with TRBD1. This CDR3 comprises 16 residues. Germline loops: CDR1 MNHNS, CDR2 SASEGT. V lost 1 base and J lost 0; bases outside the gene matches: 2. This chain's CDR3 is CASSEDRGLSTDTQYF. The CDR3 nucleotides are TGTGCCAGCAGTGAAGACAGGGGGCTAAGCACAGATACGCAGTATTTT.

This clonotype was counted at least ten times. The V call is TRBV20-1, the J call TRBJ2-1; 7 positions agree with TRBD2. The CDR3 has 13 residues. The trim removed 2 bases at V and 7 bases at J, leaving 5 bases unmatched. CDR1 is DFQATT and CDR2 is SNEGSKA in the germline V gene (reference sequence). CDR3 bases: TGCAGTGCTAGATCCAGCGGGAAAAATGAGCAGTTCTTC. It is translated as CSARSSGKNEQFF.

This clonotype was detected many times. J is TRBJ2-5 and V is TRBV9, with 12 bases aligning to TRBD1. The J segment lost 14 bases and the V segment lost 4 bases, leaving 15 bases of the junction unmatched. The CDR3 covers 15 residues. Germline V gives CDR1 SGDLS, CDR2 YYNGEE. Here the CDR3 reads CASSPRPGQGARLYF. DNA of the CDR3: TGTGCCAGCAGCCCCCGTCCGGGACAGGGGGCGCGTCTATACTTC.

This clonotype showed up many times. The V and J genes are TRBV6-2 or TRBV6-3 and TRBJ2-7; 13 bases are shared with TRBD2. The germline V gene has CDR1 MNHEY and CDR2 SVGEGT. V was clipped by 6 bases and J by 3 bases; unmatched bases: 20. The CDR3 loop spans 20 amino acids. CDR3: CASSKRTGALTSGRFYEQYF. The DNA for the CDR3 is TGTGCCAGCAGCAAGAGAACAGGGGCCCTGACTAGCGGGAGGTTCTACGAGCAGTACTTC.

This clonotype came up many times. The genes are TRBV29-1 and TRBJ2-1, with D possibly TRBD1 on 5 matching bases. There are 14 residues in the CDR3. The V end lost 6 bases, the J end lost 2 bases, and 14 bases lay between the germline ends. Per the germline V gene, CDR1 is SQVTM and CDR2 is ANQGSEA. CDR3 region: CSVLPKGTYNEQFF. The CDR3 DNA reads TGCAGCGTCCTACCAAAGGGGACCTACAATGAGCAGTTCTTC.

This clonotype has a count of ten or more. The chain employs TRBV7-2 and TRBJ2-7, with 9 positions matching TRBD2. Per germline, CDR1 SGHTA and CDR2 FQGNSA. The V and J ends lost 5 bases and 6 bases, in that order; junction bases with no gene match: 11. The length of the CDR3 is 15 residues. Here the CDR3 DNA reads TGTGCCAGCAGCCCACCGGGACTAGCTCCTGGCGAGCAGTACTTC. Protein: CASSPPGLAPGEQYF.

This chain connects TRBV11-3 to TRBJ1-1; a weak D match, TRBD1 (5 bases). With 2 bases removed from V and 4 bases from J, the gap between germline ends came to 11 bases. Germline V CDR1 and CDR2: SGHNT, YENEEA. The CDR3 is made up of 14 amino acids. The CDR3 DNA reads TGTGCCAGCAGCTTAAATGTCGGGGGCACTGAAGCTTTCTTT. It specifies CASSLNVGGTEAFF. Variable domain in full (rest from reference TRBV11-3 and TRBJ1-1): EAGVVQSPRYKIIEKKQPVAFWCNPISGHNTLYWYLQNLGQGPELLIRYENEEAVDDSQLPKDRFSAERLKGVDSTLKIQPAELGDSAVYLCASSLNVGGTEAFFGQGTRLTVV.

This clonotype was counted at least ten times. CDR3 in DNA: TGCAGTGCTATCCCCCCCGCTGGGAACACTGAAGCTTTCTTT. It translates to CSAIPPAGNTEAFF. V usage is TRBV20-1 and J usage is TRBJ1-1; D is unresolved. V was cut by 4 bases and J by 1 base, with 13 bases left in between. The CDR3 runs 14 residues. Germline CDR1 reads DFQATT; CDR2 reads SNEGSKA (reference sequence).

At least ten counts were recorded for this clonotype. CDR3 protein: CASSLLPRGEQFF. The CDR3 DNA is TGTGCCAGCAGTTTACTCCCTCGGGGTGAGCAGTTCTTC. This rearrangement joins TRBV12-3 or TRBV12-4 to TRBJ2-1; D perhaps matches TRBD2 (5 bases). With 2 bases removed from V and 9 bases from J, the gap between germline ends came to 11 bases. CDR3 size: 13 residues.